This T cell receptor beta chain was obtained from a study of blood T cells in healthy people across ages. In regard to this clonotype: The antigen is unknown.

A second roughly 7 to 11 cycle PCR used barcoded and J-beta primers. TCRdb reprocessed the 5' RACE reads via MiXCR and lists one record per CDR3 protein. Of 550,000 to 650,000 distinct CDR3 sequences listed, about 30% are singletons. Isolation yielded PBMCs, at least 7 million per sample, in every case. Whole-study findings and limits: A conclusive naive versus antigen-experienced comparison was prevented by the unsorted PBMCs. In long-lived donors, naive CD4+ cell counts and diversity exceeded those of aged donors. Roughly linear age-related decline in beta diversity appeared, significant by age approximately 41.

Sample: blood. The clonotype comes from an elderly woman in good health.

DNA for the CDR3: TGTGCCAGCAGCTTCAGTAGGGGTGAGCAGTTCTTC. It translates to CASSFSRGEQFF. This chain joins TRBV11-3 and TRBJ2-1; possibly TRBD1 for D (5 bases). Germline loops: CDR1 SGHNT, CDR2 YENEEA. V lost 3 bases, J lost 9 bases, and 9 bases lay in between. This CDR3 has 12 amino acids.